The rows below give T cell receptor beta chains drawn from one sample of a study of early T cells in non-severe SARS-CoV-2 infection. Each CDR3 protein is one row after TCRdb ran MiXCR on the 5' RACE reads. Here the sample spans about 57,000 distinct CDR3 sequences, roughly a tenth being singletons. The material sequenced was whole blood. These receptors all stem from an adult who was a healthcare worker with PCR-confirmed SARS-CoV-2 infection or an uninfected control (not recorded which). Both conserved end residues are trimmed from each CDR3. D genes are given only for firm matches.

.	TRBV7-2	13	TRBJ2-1	ASSLVRVRYNEQF
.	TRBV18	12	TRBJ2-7	ASSPDLPNYEQY
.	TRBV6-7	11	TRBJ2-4	ASSLLDVNIQY
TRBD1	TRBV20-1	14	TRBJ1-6	SARDLGTGDNSPLH
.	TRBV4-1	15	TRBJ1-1	ASSRGAGFGLNTEAF
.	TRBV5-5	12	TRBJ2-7	ASRSRPGTYEQY
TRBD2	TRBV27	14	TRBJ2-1	ASSLPPSGSPDEQF
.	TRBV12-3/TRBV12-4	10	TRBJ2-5	ASRRTMETQY
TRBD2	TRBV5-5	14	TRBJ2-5	ASSTGLAGEGETQY
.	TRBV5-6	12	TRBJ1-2	ASSPRPGNYGYT
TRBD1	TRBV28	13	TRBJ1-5	ASTRGQGNSQPQH
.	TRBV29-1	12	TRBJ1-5	SVTDTNSNQPQH
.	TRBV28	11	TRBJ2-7	ASSYPVGVRQY
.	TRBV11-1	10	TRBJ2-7	ASSRPPGEQY
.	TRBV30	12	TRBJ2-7	AWSVAGNSYEQY
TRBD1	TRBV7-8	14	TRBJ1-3	ASSLGQGAVGNTIY
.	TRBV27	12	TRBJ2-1	ASSIDPAYNEQF
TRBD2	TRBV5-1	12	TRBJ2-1	ASSSNSREVEQF
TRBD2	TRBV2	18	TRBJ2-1	ASNEGPGLKGLAGYNEQF